Listed here are 14 T cell receptor beta chains from one sample, sequenced in a study of control samples from healthy donors and cancer patients. Data came from immunoSEQ multiplex PCR; TCRdb stores just in-frame clones and leaves some out. The sample records about 120,000 clones, approximately 88% being singletons. Sequencing was carried out using blood. Receptor source: a man in his forties in good health.

The rearrangement joins TRBV7-2 to TRBJ1-2, with TRBD1 matching over 7 bases. The V gene's germline CDR1 is SGHTA and CDR2 FQGNSA. The CDR3 consists of 13 residues. Trimming removed 3 bases from V and 8 bases from J; junction bases left unmatched: 6. The CDR3, as DNA: TGTGCCAGCAGCTTTACGACAGGGCAGGGCTACACCTTC. It codes for CASSFTTGQGYTF.

V usage is TRBV30 and J usage is TRBJ2-5; 8 nucleotides agree with TRBD2. This CDR3 is built from 13 residues. Per the germline V gene, CDR1 is GTSNPN and CDR2 is SVGIG (reference sequence). With V trimmed by 3 bases and J by 4 bases, 4 bases remained unmatched. For the CDR3, the DNA is TGTGCCTGGAGCGGGGGGGCCAGAGAGACCCAGTACTTC. Translating gives CAWSGGARETQYF. The variable domain in full, completed from reference TRBV30 and TRBJ2-5, reads SQTIHQWPATLVQPVGSPLSLECTVEGTSNPNLYWYRQAAGRGLQLLFYSVGIGQISSEVPQNLSASRPQDRQFILSSKKLLLSDSGFYLCAWSGGARETQYFGPGTRLLVL.

The CDR3 spells CASSQPAGGPAADTQYF. The CDR3 coding sequence is TGCGCCAGCAGCCAACCCGCGGGGGGCCCAGCGGCAGATACGCAGTATTTT. This chain connects TRBV4-1 to TRBJ2-3, with TRBD2 identical over 8 bases. Germline V gene lookup returns CDR1 MGHRA and CDR2 YSYEKL. This CDR3 region has 17 residues. Unmatched junction bases numbered 11, after V lost 2 bases and J lost 4 bases.

V usage is TRBV7-9 and J usage is TRBJ1-5; no reliable D call. There are 14 residues in the CDR3. V lost 1 base to trimming and J lost 4 bases, with 8 bases between them. CDR1 and CDR2 from the germline V gene are SEHNR and FQNEAQ (reference sequence). CDR3 in amino acids: CASSLGQENQPQHF. CDR3 sequence (DNA): TGTGCCAGCAGCTTAGGTCAGGAAAATCAGCCCCAGCATTTT.

V and J are TRBV6-5 and TRBJ1-6; TRBD1 agrees at 7 bases. The V gene's germline CDR1 is MNHEY and CDR2 SVGAGI. Losses at the gene ends were 0 bases for V and 9 bases for J; bases not matched to a gene: 5. CDR3 size: 15 residues. CDR3 residues: CASSYSRQGFSPLHF. The CDR3 region has the DNA TGTGCCAGCAGTTACTCGAGACAGGGCTTTTCACCCCTCCACTTT.

The genes are TRBV18 and TRBJ1-1; TRBD1 matches 8 bases. In germline, CDR1 is KGHSH, CDR2 LQKENI. The V and J ends lost 3 bases and 5 bases, in that order; junction bases with no gene match: 5. This CDR3 comprises 14 residues. The DNA for the CDR3 is TGTGCCAGCTCACCCCAGGGGGCGAAGACTGAAGCTTTCTTT. It yields the protein CASSPQGAKTEAFF. The whole variable domain, remainder taken from reference TRBV18 and TRBJ1-1, is NAGVMQNPRHLVRRRGQEARLRCSPMKGHSHVYWYRQLPEEGLKFMVYLQKENIIDESGMPKERFSAEFPKEGPSILRIQQVVRGDSAAYFCASSPQGAKTEAFFGQGTRLTVV.

V usage is TRBV21-1 and J usage is TRBJ1-5; the table's D gene call, TRBD1, was not cross checked with the DNA. TRBV21-1 is a listed pseudogene. The length of the CDR3 is 16 residues. Here the CDR3 reads CASSLSDTDSNQPQHF. Here the CDR3 DNA reads TGTGCCAGCAGCCTATCTGACACAGATAGCAATCAGCCCCAGCATTTT.

The V gene is TRBV23-1, the J gene TRBJ1-3, with D possibly TRBD1 on 5 matching bases. TRBV23-1 is annotated as an ORF whose role is uncertain. This CDR3 has 16 residues. V dropped 7 bases and J dropped 0 bases, with 16 bases sitting between them. CDR3 protein: CASIGQGCSSGNTIYF. The CDR3 coding sequence is TGCGCCAGCATAGGGCAGGGCTGTTCCTCTGGAAACACCATATATTTT.

This clone was counted a few times. The J gene is TRBJ1-4, the V gene TRBV25-1; no clear D gene. The V end lost 6 bases, the J end lost 6 bases, and 14 bases lay between the germline ends. The CDR3 spans 14 residues. Germline CDR1 is MGHDK and CDR2 is SYGVNS. The CDR3 nucleotides read TGTGCCAGCAGCAAACAAGGCTCCCATGAAAAACTGTTTTTT. It yields the protein CASSKQGSHEKLFF.

The chain couples TRBV6-6 to TRBJ1-3; D call uncertain. The CDR3 has 16 amino acids. Trimming removed 6 bases from V and 4 bases from J, with 19 bases in between. Germline CDR1 MNHNY, CDR2 SVGAGI (reference sequence). CDR3 protein: CASSSGPSALGNTIYF. CDR3 in DNA: TGTGCCAGCAGCTCCGGGCCCTCGGCACTGGGAAACACCATATATTTT.

This chain joins TRBV20-1 and TRBJ1-6, with D possibly being TRBD1 (5 bases). Per the germline V gene, CDR1 is DFQATT and CDR2 is SNEGSKA (reference sequence). V dropped 3 bases and J dropped 10 bases, with 16 bases sitting between them. The CDR3 totals 14 residues. The CDR3 loop is CSASGRAGSSPLHF. The CDR3 DNA reads as TGCAGTGCTAGTGGCAGGGCAGGTAGCTCACCCCTCCACTTT.

This chain uses TRBV19 with TRBJ2-1; no clear D gene. Germline values: CDR1 LNHDA, CDR2 SQIVND (reference sequence). This CDR3 contains 13 residues. V lost 5 bases and J 5 bases, leaving 10 bases between the germline ends. CDR3 amino acids: CASSPRVHNEQFF. The CDR3 DNA reads TGTGCCAGTAGTCCCCGGGTTCACAATGAGCAGTTCTTC.

This clone appeared a single time. V usage is TRBV7-9 and J usage is TRBJ1-4; a possible D gene is TRBD1 (5 bases). The germline V gene encodes CDR1 SEHNR and CDR2 FQNEAQ (reference sequence). Trimming left V 1 base short and J 6 bases short, with 12 bases between. This CDR3 spans 15 amino acids. Here the CDR3 DNA reads TGTGCCAGCAGCTTAGGCAGGGCGAGCTATGAAAAACTGTTTTTT. Amino acids: CASSLGRASYEKLFF.

The chain recombines TRBV18 with TRBJ1-1, with TRBD1 matching 8 bases. This CDR3 is 14 amino acids long. With V trimmed by 5 bases and J by 5 bases, 7 bases remained unmatched. Germline CDR1 and CDR2: KGHSH and LQKENI. The DNA for the CDR3 is TGTGCCAGCTCAGCGACAGGGGAGCTTACTGAAGCTTTCTTT. It translates to CASSATGELTEAFF.